The sample holds many counts of the clone carrying this T cell receptor beta chain. Its antigen is unknown. This record belongs to a study of T-cell reconstitution after alpha-beta-depleted transplantation in children. The trim removed 3 bases at V and 8 bases at J, leaving 9 bases unmatched. Per germline, CDR1 SQVTM and CDR2 ANQGSEA. CDR3 size: 14 residues. Findings of the study overall: One year post-transplant, T-cell counts and diversity were largely derived from T cells produced anew.

Unique molecular identifiers tagged the TCRbeta library. TCRdb fed the PCR reads into MiXCR, producing one record per CDR3 protein. The table lists hundreds of thousands of distinct CDR3 sequences, 10% to 15% of them singletons. The chain employs TRBV29-1 and TRBJ2-1; TRBD2 matches at 8 bases. Sequenced here: PBMCs, mostly from graft donor cells, sampled 360 days after TCRalphabeta/CD19-depleted stem cell transplant. This TCR was recovered from a male patient younger than 18 who had a stem cell transplant for acute myeloid leukemia, so the T cells may come from the graft donor. CDR3 residues: CSVDIGLAEDEQFF. Written as DNA, the CDR3 is TGCAGCGTTGACATTGGACTAGCAGAAGATGAGCAGTTCTTC.